The 7 T cell receptor beta chains listed next were all sequenced from one sample in a study of T cell responses to AZD1222 COVID-19 vaccine. TCRdb's copy holds only in-frame clones and misses some; the assay was immunoSEQ multiplex PCR. The sample lists 150,000 to 200,000 clones; roughly 92% were seen once. Sequences were derived from peripheral blood, sampled 28 days after the second dose of the MenACWY control vaccine. These receptors were collected from an adult who received the MenACWY meningococcal vaccine as a control.

The chain employs TRBV3-1 (or the pseudogene TRBV3-2) and TRBJ2-3; 13 nucleotides line up with TRBD2. CDR3 length equals 18 residues. Germline assignment: CDR1 LGHDT and CDR2 YNNKEL (reference sequence). V gave up 0 bases and J gave up 6 bases; unmatched junction bases: 9. The CDR3 spells CASSQDQGLAGEVDTQYF. The CDR3 bases are TGTGCCAGCAGCCAAGACCAAGGACTAGCGGGAGAGGTTGATACGCAGTATTTT.

The chain recombines TRBV30 with TRBJ1-3; D remains unclear. Between the trimmed V and J ends, which lost 0 bases and 0 bases, there was a span of 6 bases. Germline V gives CDR1 GTSNPN, CDR2 SVGIG (reference sequence). This CDR3 region has 14 residues. CDR3 in amino acids: CAWSVGVSGNTIYF. The CDR3 DNA is TGTGCCTGGAGTGTCGGGGTCTCTGGAAACACCATATATTTT.

The chain recombines TRBV11-3 with TRBJ1-1; 9 bases are shared with TRBD1. The trim removed 3 bases at V and 6 bases at J, leaving 11 bases unmatched. This CDR3 spans 16 amino acids. CDR1 SGHNT and CDR2 YENEEA come from the germline V gene. In DNA, the CDR3 is TGTGCCAGCAGCTTGGGGGACAGGGTCGGTCTCGCTGAAGCTTTCTTT. This translates into CASSLGDRVGLAEAFF.

The chain uses TRBV5-1 and TRBJ2-5; D possibly corresponds to TRBD1 (6 bases). The V end lost 2 bases, the J end lost 4 bases, and 18 bases lay between the germline ends. CDR3 length equals 16 residues. Germline V gene data show CDR1 as SGHRS and CDR2 as YFSETQ. CDR3 amino acids: CASSFPKGEPRETQYF. CDR3 sequence (DNA): TGCGCCAGCAGCTTCCCTAAGGGGGAACCCAGAGAGACCCAGTACTTC.

The V and J genes are TRBV7-3 and TRBJ2-1; D not resolved. V lost 2 bases to trimming and J lost 0 bases, with 8 bases between them. CDR1 is SGHTA, CDR2 FQGTGA, per germline. The CDR3 extends over 15 amino acids. The CDR3 loop is CASSLSADSYNEQFF. The CDR3 nucleotides read TGTGCCAGCAGCTTATCAGCCGACTCCTACAATGAGCAGTTCTTC.

The V call is TRBV12-3 or TRBV12-4, the J call TRBJ1-1; D possibly corresponds to TRBD1 (5 bases). The CDR3 is 13 residues long. Trimming cost V 9 bases and J 0 bases, with 11 bases left between them. The chain's CDR3 is CASGGPMNTEAFF. CDR3 nucleotides: TGTGCCAGTGGGGGACCTATGAACACTGAAGCTTTCTTT.

The chain employs TRBV7-9 and TRBJ2-2, with 8 bases lining up with TRBD1. Unmatched junction bases numbered 6, after V lost 2 bases and J lost 7 bases. Germline CDR1 and CDR2: SEHNR and FQNEAQ (reference sequence). The CDR3 is 15 residues long. Here the CDR3 reads CASSLKQGVNGELFF. The CDR3 DNA sequence: TGTGCCAGCAGCTTAAAACAGGGGGTTAACGGGGAGCTGTTTTTT.